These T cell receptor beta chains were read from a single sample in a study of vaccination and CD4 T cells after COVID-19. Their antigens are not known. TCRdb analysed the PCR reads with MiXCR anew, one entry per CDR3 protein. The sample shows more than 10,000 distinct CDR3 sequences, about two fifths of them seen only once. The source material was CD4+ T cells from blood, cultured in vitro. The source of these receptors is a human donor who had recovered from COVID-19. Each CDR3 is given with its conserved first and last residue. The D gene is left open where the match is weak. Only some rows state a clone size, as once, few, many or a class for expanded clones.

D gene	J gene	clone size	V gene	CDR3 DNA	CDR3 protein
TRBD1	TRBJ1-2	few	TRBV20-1	TGCAGTGCTAGAGATCAGGGGGGGACAAGGGGCTATGGCTACACCTTC	CSARDQGGTRGYGYTF
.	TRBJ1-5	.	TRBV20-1	TGCAGTGCTAGAGATCTCAAAGGGGCGAGCACGAATCAGCCCCAGCATTTT	CSARDLKGASTNQPQHF
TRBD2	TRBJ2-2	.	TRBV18	TGTGCCAGCTCGGAACGGGAGGCCACCGGGGAGCTGTTTTTT	CASSEREATGELFF
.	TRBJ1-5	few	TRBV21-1	TGTGCCAGCCGCCTCCGGTCCCCCGATAAGCCAACGTATAGCAATCAGCCCCAGCATTTT	CASRLRSPDKPTYSNQPQHF
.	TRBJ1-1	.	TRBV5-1	TGCGCCAGCAGCGCGACAGGACCCAACACTGAAGCTTTCTTT	CASSATGPNTEAFF
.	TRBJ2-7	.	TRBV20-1	TGCAGTGCTAGTTGGCCCCAAAGCTCCTACGAGCAGTACTTC	CSASWPQSSYEQYF
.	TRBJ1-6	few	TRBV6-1	TGTGCCAGCAAGGGATCGAGCTCCTATAATTCACCCCTCCACTTT	CASKGSSSYNSPLHF
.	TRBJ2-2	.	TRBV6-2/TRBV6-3	TGTGCCAGCAGCCCGAACACCGGGGAGCTGTTTTTT	CASSPNTGELFF
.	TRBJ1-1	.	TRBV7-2	TGTGCCAGCAGCTTAGCGCCGTCGGGAATAGGGATGAACACTGAAGCTTCCTTT	CASSLAPSGIGMNTEASF
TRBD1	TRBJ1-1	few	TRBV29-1	TGCAGCGGGGGACAGTTGAACAGTGAAGCTTTCTTT	CSGGQLNSEAFF
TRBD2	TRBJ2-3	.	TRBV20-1	TGCAGTGCTAGGGCTAGCGGGAGGATTGGAGATACGCAGTATTTT	CSARASGRIGDTQYF
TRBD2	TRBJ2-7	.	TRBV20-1	TGCAGTGCTAGAGATTGGGGACGGGGCGGGAGTTACGAGCAGTACTTC	CSARDWGRGGSYEQYF
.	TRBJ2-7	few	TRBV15	TGTGCCACCAGCAGATACGGCAGGGGACTGAGCTCCTACGAGCAGTACTTC	CATSRYGRGLSSYEQYF
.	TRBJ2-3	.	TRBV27	TGTGCCAGCAGTATTCGGGGTTTGGGCACAGATACGCAGTATTTT	CASSIRGLGTDTQYF
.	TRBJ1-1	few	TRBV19	TGTGCCAGTAGTAAATGGCCTGAAGCTTTCTTT	CASSKWPEAFF
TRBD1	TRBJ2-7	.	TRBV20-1	TGCAGTGCTAGCAATAAACAGGGGGCGGACGAGCAGTACTTC	CSASNKQGADEQYF
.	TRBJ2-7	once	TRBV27	TGTGCCAGCAGTTTTCATGGACGCGAAGTCTACGAGCAGTACTTC	CASSFHGREVYEQYF
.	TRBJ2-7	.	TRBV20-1	TGCAGTGCTAGAGATCTGGGGGCCTCCTACGAGCAGTACTTC	CSARDLGASYEQYF
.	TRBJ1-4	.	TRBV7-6	TGTGCCAGCAGCTTAGGTCGGAATGAAAAACTGTTTTTT	CASSLGRNEKLFF
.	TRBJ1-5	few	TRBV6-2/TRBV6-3	TGTGCCAGCAGTTCTGACAGCTATAGCAATCAGCCCCAGCATTTT	CASSSDSYSNQPQHF
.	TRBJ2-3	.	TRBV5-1	TGCGCCAGCAGCGTGATAGGGGATACGCAGTATTTT	CASSVIGDTQYF
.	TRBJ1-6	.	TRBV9	TGTGCCAGCAGCCTTCGGACGGAATCACCCCTCCACTTT	CASSLRTESPLHF
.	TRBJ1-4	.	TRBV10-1	TGCGCCAGCAGTGAGGGGGGAACGACTAATGAAAAACTGTTTTTT	CASSEGGTTNEKLFF
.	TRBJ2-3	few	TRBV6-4	TGTGCCAGCAGTTCTAATCAAGATACGCAGTATTTT	CASSSNQDTQYF
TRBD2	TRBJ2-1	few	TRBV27	TGTGCCAGCAGTTTTACCTATACTAGCGGGAGGTTCTACAATGAGCAGTTCTTC	CASSFTYTSGRFYNEQFF
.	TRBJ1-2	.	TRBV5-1	TGCGCCAGCAGCCTGACTGGGGGAGACGGCTACACCTTC	CASSLTGGDGYTF
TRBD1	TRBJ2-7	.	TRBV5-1	TGCGCCAGCAGCTTGGGGTTGGGACAGGGTAGACTCGAGCAGTACTTC	CASSLGLGQGRLEQYF
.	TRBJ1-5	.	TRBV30	TGTGCCTGGAGTCCGGGAGACAATCAGCCCCAGCATTTT	CAWSPGDNQPQHF
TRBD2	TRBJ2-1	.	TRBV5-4	TGTGCCAGCAGCACCGGGACTAGCGGGTACAATGAGCAGTTCTTC	CASSTGTSGYNEQFF
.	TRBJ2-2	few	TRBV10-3	TGTGCCATCCGACCGGCCCTGAACACCGGGGAGCTGTTTTTT	CAIRPALNTGELFF
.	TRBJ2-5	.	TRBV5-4	TGTGCCAGCAGCTTGGGGCGGGCGCAAGAGACCCAGTACTTC	CASSLGRAQETQYF
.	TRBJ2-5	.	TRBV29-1	TGCAGCGTTGAAAGGGGGGGGGAGACCCAGTACTTC	CSVERGGETQYF
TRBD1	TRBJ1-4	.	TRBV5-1	TGCGCCAGCAGCCCCCTGACAGGGGAGCTTAATGAAAAACTGTTTTTT	CASSPLTGELNEKLFF
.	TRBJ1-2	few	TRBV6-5	TGTGCCAGCAGTTACTCGCAGCACTCCTATGGCTACACCTTC	CASSYSQHSYGYTF
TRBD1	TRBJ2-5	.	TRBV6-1	TGCGCCAGCAGCAACCGGGACAGGGGGCAAGAGACCCAGTACTTC	CASSNRDRGQETQYF
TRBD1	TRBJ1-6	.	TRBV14	TGTGCCAGCAGCCACCAACAGGGGGGATATTCACCCCTCCACTTT	CASSHQQGGYSPLHF
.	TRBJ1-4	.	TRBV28	TGTGCCAGCAGTTCTGGGTCAACTAATGAAAAACTGTTTTTT	CASSSGSTNEKLFF
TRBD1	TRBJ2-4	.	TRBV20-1	TGCAGTGCTAGAGATCCCCGACAGGGGTACATTCAGTACTTC	CSARDPRQGYIQYF
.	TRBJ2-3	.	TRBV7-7	TGTGCTAGCAGCTTTGGAGCGACAGATACGCAGTATTTT	CASSFGATDTQYF
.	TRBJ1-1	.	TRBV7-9	TGTGCCAGCAGCCGGGGGGAGGAGAGGGCTGAAGCTTTCTTT	CASSRGEERAEAFF
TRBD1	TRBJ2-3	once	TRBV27	TGTGCCAGCCTGGGACAGGGGGGGGCAGATACGCAGTATTTT	CASLGQGGADTQYF
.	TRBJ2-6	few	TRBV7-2	TGTGCCAGCAGCCCGTCTGGGGCCAACGTCCTGACTTTC	CASSPSGANVLTF
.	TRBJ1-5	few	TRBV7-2	TGTGCCAGCAGCTTAAACGGGGGCGAGGGAGTTCCTCAGCCCCAGCATTTT	CASSLNGGEGVPQPQHF
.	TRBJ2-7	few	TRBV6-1	TGTGCCAGCAACAACTGGGGGCGCGAGCAGTACTTC	CASNNWGREQYF
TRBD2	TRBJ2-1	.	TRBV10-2	TGCGCCAGCAGTCTACTAGCGGGAGGGGGTGAGCAGTTCTTC	CASSLLAGGGEQFF
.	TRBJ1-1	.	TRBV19	TGTGCCAGTAGTATCCAGGCCCTAAACACTGAAGCTTTCTTT	CASSIQALNTEAFF
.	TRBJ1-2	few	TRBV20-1	TGCAGTGCTAGGACCCCAGGTTCAAGGGGCTACACCTTC	CSARTPGSRGYTF
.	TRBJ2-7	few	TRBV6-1	TGTGCCAGCAGTGTGTCCCAGTCCTACGAGCAATACTTC	CASSVSQSYEQYF
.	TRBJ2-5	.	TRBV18	TGTGCCAGCTCACCACCCGTCCAAGAGACCCAGTACTTC	CASSPPVQETQYF
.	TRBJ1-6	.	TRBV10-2	TGCGCCAGCAGTCGCAGGGGAGCGGATTCACCCCTCCACTTT	CASSRRGADSPLHF
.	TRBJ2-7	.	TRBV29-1	TGCAGCGTTGTGAGGGCAGGCACAACCTACGAGCAGTACTTC	CSVVRAGTTYEQYF
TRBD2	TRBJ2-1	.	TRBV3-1	TGTGCCAGCAGCCTTAATAGCGGGATTCTAAATGAGCAGTTCTTC	CASSLNSGILNEQFF
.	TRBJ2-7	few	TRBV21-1	TGTGCCAGCAGCAAGAGCAAGGAGCAGTACTTC	CASSKSKEQYF
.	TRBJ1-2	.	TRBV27	TGTGCCAGCAGTTTCTCGGACACCCGACGCACCTTC	CASSFSDTRRTF
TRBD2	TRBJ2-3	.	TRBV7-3	TGTGCCAGCAGCTTAACGGTTGGGACTAGCGGCACAGATACGCAGTATTTT	CASSLTVGTSGTDTQYF
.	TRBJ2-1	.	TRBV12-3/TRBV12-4	TGTGCCAGCAGTTTGTCCGGGAGTGCATACAATGAGCAGTTCTTC	CASSLSGSAYNEQFF
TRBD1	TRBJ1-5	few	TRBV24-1	TGTGCCACCAGTGATTACAGGGGCCAGCCCCAGCATTTT	CATSDYRGQPQHF
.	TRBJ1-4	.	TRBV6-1	TGTGCCAGCAGTGCCGACGGCCCTCTTGAAAAACTGTTTTTT	CASSADGPLEKLFF
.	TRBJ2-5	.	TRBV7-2	TGTGCCAGCAGCTTAGCTGGGAGTCAAGAGACCCAGTACTTC	CASSLAGSQETQYF